Shown below are 16 T cell receptor beta chains from a single sample sequenced in a study of blood T cells in healthy people across ages. Next came a second PCR, run for about 7 to 12 cycles, which used a sample-barcoded 5' primer along with a J-beta primer mix. TCRdb passed the 5' RACE reads through MiXCR, listing each CDR3 protein once. This table holds around 750,000 distinct CDR3 sequences, approximately 55% found once. Sequencing used blood. These receptors were collected from an elderly man in good health.

This clonotype was seen only a few times. The chain employs TRBV18 and TRBJ2-5, with 7 bases that match TRBD1. The CDR3 totals 13 residues. CDR1 and CDR2 from the germline V gene are KGHSH and LQKENI. CDR3 DNA sequence: TGTGCTAGCAGCCAGGGACAGCAAGAGACCCAGTACTTC. This encodes CASSQGQQETQYF.

The V and J genes are TRBV7-2 and TRBJ2-1; D tentatively fits TRBD1 or TRBD2 (5 bases each). V lost 2 bases, J lost 4 bases, and 15 bases lay in between. The CDR3 is 16 residues long. CDR1 and CDR2 from the germline V gene are SGHTA and FQGNSA. The CDR3 loop is CASSLTPGPLYNEQFF. DNA for the CDR3: TGTGCCAGCAGCTTAACGCCGGGACCACTTTACAATGAGCAGTTCTTC.

The V and J genes are TRBV27 and TRBJ2-5, with TRBD2 as a possible D gene (5 bases). CDR3 size: 15 residues. Trimming stripped 8 bases from V and 11 bases from J, with 27 bases between. Germline values: CDR1 MNHEY, CDR2 SMNVEV (reference sequence). The CDR3 here is CASHRTGGSYNEQYF. The CDR3 nucleotides read TGTGCCAGCCACCGAACGGGCGGGTCCTACAATGAGCAGTACTTC.

The V gene is TRBV18, the J gene TRBJ2-5, with 9 nucleotides matching TRBD1. The CDR3 covers 15 residues. The V gene's germline CDR1 is KGHSH and CDR2 LQKENI. Germline trimming cut 3 bases from V and 3 bases from J; bases unmatched to any gene: 5. The CDR3 bases are TGTGCCAGCTCACCGATCACAGGGGGCGAAGAGACCCAGTACTTC. Encoded protein: CASSPITGGEETQYF.

Only a few counts were recorded for this clonotype. The chain carries TRBV24-1 and TRBJ2-5; D is tentatively TRBD1 or TRBD2 (5 bases each). The CDR3 has 13 residues. CDR1 KGHDR and CDR2 SFDVKD come from the germline V gene. Deletions cut 5 bases from V and 4 bases from J, with 10 bases between. Here the CDR3 reads CATSGGVGETQYF. The CDR3, as DNA: TGTGCCACCAGTGGAGGGGTTGGAGAGACCCAGTACTTC.

In nucleotides, the CDR3 is TGTGCCAGCACCCTCGGAGGGATCCCTTATTCACCCCTCCACTTT. Residues: CASTLGGIPYSPLHF. The chain links TRBV27 to TRBJ1-6; no reliable D call. CDR1 and CDR2 from the germline V gene are MNHEY and SMNVEV (reference sequence). V was clipped by 7 bases and J by 8 bases, with 18 bases between them. The CDR3 covers 15 residues.

The rearrangement links TRBV5-4 to TRBJ1-1; tentatively, D is TRBD1 (6 bases). V lost 0 bases, J lost 11 bases, and 20 bases lay in between. CDR1 and CDR2 (germline): SGHNT, YYREEE (reference sequence). The CDR3 runs to 15 residues. CDR3 bases: TGTGCCAGCAGCTTGGTAGGATTAGGGGGTACAGAGGCTTTCTTT. This translates into CASSLVGLGGTEAFF.

The chain is built from TRBV6-1 and TRBJ1-2; D is unresolved. In germline, CDR1 is MNHNS, CDR2 SASEGT. V was shortened by 3 bases and J by 6 bases, with 2 bases between the two germline ends. The CDR3 is made up of 10 amino acids. This CDR3 reads CASSDHGYTF. Here the CDR3 DNA reads TGTGCCAGCAGTGACCATGGCTACACCTTC.

The chain has TRBV11-2 and TRBJ2-7, with 10 positions matching TRBD2. Germline V gene data show CDR1 as SGHAT and CDR2 as FQNNGV. This CDR3 has 19 amino acids. The V and J ends lost 4 bases and 7 bases, in that order; junction bases with no gene match: 22. This CDR3 is CASSSQVPAGGISYNEQYF. Here the CDR3 DNA reads TGTGCCAGCAGCTCCCAAGTCCCAGCGGGAGGGATCTCCTACAATGAGCAGTACTTC.

This clonotype was counted only a few times. This chain links TRBV4-2 with TRBJ2-3; 8 positions agree with TRBD2. This CDR3 spans 15 amino acids. Per germline, CDR1 LGHNA and CDR2 YNFKEQ. V was clipped by 1 base and J by 4 bases; unmatched bases: 4. The DNA of the CDR3 is TGTGCCAGCAGCCAAGCCGGGAGGGAGGCAGATACGCAGTATTTT. Its translation: CASSQAGREADTQYF.

The rearrangement joins TRBV5-4 to TRBJ1-4; 8 nucleotides match TRBD1. From germline, CDR1 is SGHNT and CDR2 YYREEE (reference sequence). The V and J ends lost 0 bases and 8 bases, in that order; junction bases with no gene match: 3. CDR3 length: 14 amino acids. CDR3 in DNA: TGTGCCAGCAGCTTGGGGGACAGGCTCGAAAAACTGTTTTTT. Protein sequence: CASSLGDRLEKLFF. Based on the CDR3 plus reference TRBV5-4 and TRBJ1-4, the full variable domain is ETGVTQSPTHLIKTRGQQVTLRCSSQSGHNTVSWYQQALGQGPQFIFQYYREEENGRGNFPPRFSGLQFPNYSSELNVNALELDDSALYLCASSLGDRLEKLFFGSGTQLSVL.

In this sample, this clonotype turned up once. V and J are TRBV19 and TRBJ2-1, with 9 bases that match TRBD2. CDR3 length equals 15 residues. Germline assignment: CDR1 LNHDA and CDR2 SQIVND (reference sequence). The V segment lost 3 bases and the J segment 10 bases; nucleotides outside the gene matches: 10. The CDR3: CASSIPGTSPYEQFF. CDR3 DNA: TGTGCCAGTAGTATCCCCGGGACTAGCCCCTACGAGCAGTTCTTC.

Comment on this clonotype: One junction end does not reproduce the germline sequence, and a read error may be involved. DNA of the CDR3: TGTGCTAGCAGCCCGGGACCCACGTCGGGCGAGCAGTACTTC. Translated: CASSPGPTSGEQYF. The chain has TRBV7-7 and TRBJ2-4; the D call may be TRBD1 or TRBD2 (5 bases each). The DNA end is more similar to TRBJ2-7, so the J call may be wrong. Germline assignment: CDR1 SSHAT and CDR2 FNYEAQ (reference sequence). This CDR3 region has 14 residues.

CDR3 amino acids: CASSPVTGGSEKLFF. CDR3 coding DNA: TGTGCCAGCAGTCCTGTGACAGGGGGGAGTGAAAAACTGTTTTTT. The chain links TRBV6-5 to TRBJ1-4; 9 nucleotides agree with TRBD1. The junction had 8 bases not matched to a gene; V was cut back by 5 bases and J by 7 bases. From germline, CDR1 is MNHEY and CDR2 SVGAGI. The CDR3 runs 15 residues.

This chain links TRBV5-5 with TRBJ1-2, with D possibly being TRBD1 (6 bases). CDR1 and CDR2 from the germline V gene are SGHKS and YYEKEE (reference sequence). V was cut by 3 bases and J by 2 bases, with 14 bases left in between. CDR3 size: 15 residues. CDR3 amino acids: CASSWGHRGNYGYTF. CDR3 nucleotides: TGTGCCAGCAGCTGGGGACACCGGGGAAACTATGGCTACACCTTC. Based on the CDR3 plus reference TRBV5-5 and TRBJ1-2, the full variable domain is DAGVTQSPTHLIKTRGQQVTLRCSPISGHKSVSWYQQVLGQGPQFIFQYYEKEERGRGNFPDRFSARQFPNYSSELNVNALLLGDSALYLCASSWGHRGNYGYTFGSGTRLTVV.

J is TRBJ2-4 and V is TRBV9, with D perhaps TRBD2 (6 bases). The DNA end is a closer match to TRBJ2-7, so the J assignment may be wrong. The CDR3 is 12 residues long. Germline CDR1 is SGDLS and CDR2 is YYNGEE. Written as DNA, the CDR3 is TGTGCCAGCAGCGTCCTGGGGGGCGAGCAGTACTTC. Its protein product is CASSVLGGEQYF.